The T cell receptor beta chain under discussion was sequenced for a study of blood T cells in healthy people across ages. This clonotype was observed a handful of times. As yet, its antigen is unknown. General study results and limits: Diversity of TCR beta correlated strongly with naive T cell percentage.

In each sample, at least 6 million PBMCs were isolated. Next came a second PCR, run for roughly 7 to 12 cycles, which used a sample-barcoded 5' primer along with a J-beta primer mix. Tags on each cDNA molecule came from a template-switch adaptor with 12 random nucleotides. Each CDR3 protein is one row after TCRdb ran MiXCR on the 5' RACE reads. The table has fewer than 2,000,000 distinct CDR3 sequences, more than 35% seen once; the top ten hold under 30%. The CDR3 has 14 amino acids. The V gene lost 3 bases and the J gene lost 6 bases, with 14 bases spanning the gap. CDR1 is KGHSH and CDR2 is LQKENI in the germline V gene.

The genes are TRBV18 and TRBJ1-1; a possible D gene is TRBD1 (5 bases). Sequencing used blood. This receptor was taken from a human donor in good health. As DNA, the CDR3 is TGTGCCAGCTCACCCACTGGGGGGAGGCCTGAAGCTTTCTTT. It is translated as CASSPTGGRPEAFF.